One and the same sample provided the 8 T cell receptor beta chains below, sequenced in a study of blood T cell repertoires in COVID-19. TCRdb keeps only in-frame clones here, not all; method: immunoSEQ multiplex PCR. The table lists about 200,000 clones, 86% of them singletons. Source material: peripheral blood. The receptors were sampled from an older woman with acute or convalescent COVID-19.

The gene calls are TRBV24-1 and TRBJ2-2; a weak D match, TRBD1 (5 bases). Germline CDR1 is KGHDR and CDR2 is SFDVKD. V was clipped by 4 bases and J by 7 bases, with 9 bases between them. The CDR3 loop spans 13 amino acids. CDR3 region: CATSDPGNGELFF. Written as DNA, the CDR3 is TGTGCCACCAGTGACCCAGGGAACGGGGAGCTGTTTTTT.

With respect to this clone: This specimen includes other DNA sequences encoding the same CDR3. This chain uses TRBV18 with TRBJ2-2; D is uncertain. The CDR3 runs to 13 residues. The V end was cut by 6 bases, the J end by 3 bases, with 8 bases between. Germline loops: CDR1 KGHSH, CDR2 LQKENI. The CDR3 reads CASSPRDTGELFF. In nucleotides, the CDR3 is TGTGCCAGCTCCCCAAGAGACACCGGGGAGCTGTTTTTT.

V gene TRBV12-5 combines with J gene TRBJ2-7; 8 bases line up with TRBD1. The length of the CDR3 is 15 residues. Trimming at V came to 5 bases and at J to 5 bases, leaving 11 bases not matched to a gene. CDR1 and CDR2 from the germline V gene are LGHNT and FRNRAP. CDR3 protein: CASGPGQGLRNEQYF. CDR3 in DNA: TGTGCTAGTGGTCCCGGACAGGGTTTGAGAAACGAGCAGTACTTC.

V gene TRBV5-1 combines with J gene TRBJ2-1; D is perhaps TRBD1 (6 bases). V was cut by 7 bases and J by 9 bases, with 17 bases left in between. The CDR3 loop spans 13 amino acids. Germline CDR1 is SGHRS and CDR2 is YFSETQ. The CDR3 DNA reads TGCGCCAGCTTCACCCTGGGGGCAGGTGAGCAGTTCTTC. The encoded protein is CASFTLGAGEQFF.

V usage is TRBV11-2 and J usage is TRBJ2-5; 9 bases line up with TRBD1. Unmatched junction bases numbered 8, after V lost 6 bases and J lost 3 bases. This CDR3 has 15 residues. The V gene's germline CDR1 is SGHAT and CDR2 FQNNGV. The CDR3 DNA reads TGTGCCAGCAGAATACTCCGGGACAGGGAAGAGACCCAGTACTTC. It specifies CASRILRDREETQYF.

The chain couples TRBV7-9 to TRBJ2-5, with TRBD2 matching 8 bases. The CDR3 consists of 17 residues. CDR1 and CDR2 (germline): SEHNR, FQNEAQ (reference sequence). J lost 0 bases, V lost 11 bases, and 17 bases had no gene match. CDR3 in DNA: TGTGCCGTTGCTGGGGAGTACGCGGGGGGATACCAAGAGACCCAGTACTTC. Its protein product is CAVAGEYAGGYQETQYF.

The chain uses TRBV7-2 and TRBJ2-1; D might be TRBD2 (6 bases). Germline-derived CDR1 and CDR2 are SGHTA and FQGNSA. CDR3 length equals 13 residues. Between the trimmed V and J ends, which lost 5 bases and 12 bases, there was a span of 17 bases. CDR3 sequence (DNA): TGTGCCAGCAGCCTACGGGACTCCCGAGTGCAGTTCTTC. It translates to CASSLRDSRVQFF.

This clone came up once. This rearrangement joins TRBV28 to TRBJ1-5, with a tentative D call TRBD1 (5 bases). The CDR3 contains 14 residues. Per germline, CDR1 MDHEN and CDR2 SYDVKM. Trimming removed 3 bases at V and 5 bases at J, with 11 bases between. The CDR3 loop reads CASSFSGLDQPQHF. The DNA for the CDR3 is TGTGCCAGCAGTTTTTCAGGGTTGGATCAGCCCCAGCATTTT.